One sample yielded the 23 T cell receptor beta chains listed below, sequenced in a study of T-cell reconstitution after alpha-beta-depleted transplantation in children. Unique molecular identifiers tagged the TCRbeta library. TCRdb recomputed calls from the PCR reads with MiXCR, one row per CDR3 protein. Among 330,000 or so distinct CDR3 sequences, 10% were seen once, and the ten largest hold less than 2.5%. This sample comprised PBMCs from the stem cell graft donor, obtained from the stem cell graft. These receptors came from a human donor who donated a stem cell graft to a child with acute lymphoblastic leukemia.

The chain couples TRBV9 to TRBJ2-3; D ambiguous. There are 16 residues in the CDR3. V lost 0 bases to trimming and J lost 1 base, with 12 bases between them. The germline V gene has CDR1 SGDLS and CDR2 YYNGEE. The CDR3 nucleotides are TGTGCCAGCAGCGTAGTTATAAGCAGCCGCACAGATACGCAGTATTTT. This gives the protein CASSVVISSRTDTQYF. Drawing the rest from reference TRBV9 and TRBJ2-3, the complete variable domain is DSGVTQTPKHLITATGQRVTLRCSPRSGDLSVYWYQQSLDQGLQFLIQYYNGEERAKGNILERFSAQQFPDLHSELNLSSLELGDSALYFCASSVVISSRTDTQYFGPGTRLTVL.

This clonotype occurred a few times. The chain has TRBV12-3 or TRBV12-4 and TRBJ1-3; D is uncertain. The V end lost 2 bases, the J end lost 4 bases, and 9 bases lay between the germline ends. The CDR3 runs to 14 residues. The CDR3 nucleotides read TGTGCCAGCAGTTTAACGGGGAAAGGAAACACCATATATTTT. Protein: CASSLTGKGNTIYF.

This clonotype has only one observation. The chain uses TRBV9 and TRBJ2-1; D ambiguous. The CDR3 spans 17 residues. Trimming cost V 0 bases and J 5 bases, with 18 bases left between them. Germline CDR1 is SGDLS and CDR2 is YYNGEE. The CDR3 spells CASSVGLMWGSHNEQFF. CDR3 in DNA: TGTGCCAGCAGCGTAGGTCTTATGTGGGGATCGCACAATGAGCAGTTCTTC.

The chain is built from TRBV28 and TRBJ2-7; the match to TRBD1 covers 11 bases. Germline V gene lookup returns CDR1 MDHEN and CDR2 SYDVKM. Trimming cost V 3 bases and J 2 bases; bases outside gene matches: 6. The CDR3 is 16 amino acids. The CDR3 DNA reads as TGTGCCAGCAGTTTCGGGACAGGGGGAACTCCCTACGAGCAGTACTTC. Protein product: CASSFGTGGTPYEQYF.

This clonotype occurred a few times. The chain couples TRBV4-3 to TRBJ2-7; maybe TRBD2 (5 bases). V lost 0 bases to trimming and J lost 6 bases, with 15 bases between them. The CDR3 runs to 15 residues. Germline CDR1 reads LGHNA; CDR2 reads YSLEER. This chain's CDR3 is CASSQDRRPTAEQYF. DNA of the CDR3: TGCGCCAGCAGCCAAGATCGGAGGCCGACGGCCGAGCAGTACTTC.

The table lists this clonotype with a few counts. J is TRBJ2-2 and V is TRBV6-5, with TRBD2 matching 8 bases. CDR3 size: 16 residues. Trimming at V came to 6 bases and at J to 1 base, leaving 7 bases not matched to a gene. The V gene's germline CDR1 is MNHEY and CDR2 SVGAGI. The CDR3 loop reads CASRTGGGGNTGELFF. In DNA, the CDR3 is TGTGCCAGCAGAACCGGGGGGGGTGGGAACACCGGGGAGCTGTTTTTT.

This sequence joins TRBV5-1 and TRBJ2-1, with 11 bases that match TRBD2. Germline V gene data show CDR1 as SGHRS and CDR2 as YFSETQ. Trimming took 4 bases from V and 8 from J; bases not matched to a gene: 5. The CDR3 totals 14 residues. The CDR3 region has the DNA TGCGCCAGCAGCGTAACTAGCGGGAGTTATGAGCAGTTCTTC. Translating gives CASSVTSGSYEQFF.

This clonotype was counted between two and nine times. The chain has TRBV29-1 and TRBJ2-7; the D call may be TRBD1 or TRBD2 (5 bases each). The CDR3 runs 13 residues. Germline V gene sequence: CDR1 SQVTM, CDR2 ANQGSEA. The ends were cut back, 7 bases at V and 0 bases at J, with 13 bases in the middle. CDR3 sequence: CSAHRDGSYEQYF. CDR3 sequence (DNA): TGCAGCGCGCATCGGGACGGCTCCTACGAGCAGTACTTC.

The chain links TRBV6-1 to TRBJ1-6, with TRBD1 matching 8 bases. Germline CDR1 and CDR2: MNHNS and SASEGT. Trimming removed 8 bases from V and 7 bases from J; junction bases left unmatched: 7. The CDR3 sequence is 14 residues long. Here the CDR3 reads CASRQTGANSPLHF. The CDR3 nucleotides read TGTGCCAGCCGTCAGACAGGGGCCAATTCACCCCTCCACTTT.

This clonotype appeared a few times. The V gene is TRBV6-1, the J gene TRBJ2-5; 9 bases line up with TRBD2. From germline, CDR1 is MNHNS and CDR2 SASEGT. The CDR3 has 15 amino acids. Trimming removed 7 bases from V and 7 bases from J; junction bases left unmatched: 13. CDR3 amino acids: CASKPEAGGLATQYF. CDR3 in DNA: TGTGCCAGCAAACCGGAGGCGGGAGGGTTAGCGACCCAGTACTTC.

The genes are TRBV19 and TRBJ2-1; TRBD2 is a possible D gene (7 bases). In germline, CDR1 is LNHDA, CDR2 SQIVND (reference sequence). Deletions cut 3 bases from V and 6 bases from J, with 12 bases between. The CDR3 is made up of 14 amino acids. CDR3 region: CASSIGGAGNEQFF. CDR3 bases: TGTGCCAGTAGTATTGGGGGGGCGGGCAATGAGCAGTTCTTC.

This clonotype was found many times. The genes are TRBV28 and TRBJ2-1; D not resolved. Trimming stripped 10 bases from V and 9 bases from J, with 10 bases between. The CDR3 runs 10 residues. Germline-derived CDR1 and CDR2 are MDHEN and SYDVKM. Here the CDR3 DNA reads TGTGCCACCAATTCGGGTGAGCAGTTCTTC. Translating it yields CATNSGEQFF.

CDR3 sequence reads: CASRLAGSPYNEQFF. The CDR3 nucleotides read TGTGCCAGCCGACTAGCGGGATCCCCCTACAATGAGCAGTTCTTC. The chain links TRBV27 to TRBJ2-1; 11 bases match TRBD2. V lost 8 bases, J lost 2 bases, and 5 bases stayed unmatched. The CDR3 sequence is 15 residues long. The germline V gene has CDR1 MNHEY and CDR2 SMNVEV (reference sequence).

This clonotype was seen repeatedly, ten times or more. The chain uses TRBV20-1 and TRBJ2-7; 7 bases map to TRBD2. The CDR3 sequence is 14 residues long. V lost 3 bases and J lost 3; bases outside the gene matches: 8. Germline CDR1 is DFQATT and CDR2 is SNEGSKA (reference sequence). In nucleotides, the CDR3 is TGCAGTGCTAGGAGTCCTAGCGGTAGCTACGAGCAGTACTTC. It specifies CSARSPSGSYEQYF.

The rearrangement uses TRBV11-2 and TRBJ2-3; D may match TRBD1 or TRBD2 (5 bases each). This CDR3 comprises 14 residues. V was clipped by 5 bases and J by 11 bases, with 20 bases between them. Germline V CDR1 and CDR2: SGHAT, FQNNGV. The CDR3 DNA follows: TGTGCCAGCAGCGACGGGGCTAGGCGGGTTATGCAGTATTTT. Encoded protein: CASSDGARRVMQYF.

This clonotype has more than one count but fewer than ten. The rearrangement uses TRBV20-1 and TRBJ2-7; 8 bases map to TRBD1. Germline loops: CDR1 DFQATT, CDR2 SNEGSKA (reference sequence). The junction had 7 bases not matched to a gene; V was cut back by 6 bases and J by 0 bases. The CDR3 spans 14 residues. This CDR3 is CSARQGTFSYEQYF. CDR3 DNA sequence: TGCAGTGCCAGACAGGGGACATTCTCCTACGAGCAGTACTTC.

This clonotype was recorded a few times. This chain uses TRBV7-9 with TRBJ1-4, with D possibly being TRBD1 (6 bases). CDR1 SEHNR and CDR2 FQNEAQ come from the germline V gene (reference sequence). The CDR3 totals 13 residues. The V end was cut by 3 bases, the J end by 11 bases, with 13 bases between. CDR3 nucleotide sequence: TGTGCCAGCAGCTTCCCCAACAGGGAGAAACTGTTTTTT. The encoded protein is CASSFPNREKLFF. Using reference TRBV7-9 and TRBJ1-4 for the parts outside the CDR3, the full variable domain is DTGVSQNPRHKITKRGQNVTFRCDPISEHNRLYWYRQTLGQGPEFLTYFQNEAQLEKSRLLSDRFSAERPKGSFSTLEIQRTEQGDSAMYLCASSFPNREKLFFGSGTQLSVL.

V is TRBV24-1 and J is TRBJ1-5, with D hard to call. Germline V gene data show CDR1 as KGHDR and CDR2 as SFDVKD. The CDR3 runs 12 residues. V lost 4 bases, J lost 10 bases, and 10 bases lay in between. CDR3 residues: CATSEVKGPQHF. In nucleotides, the CDR3 is TGTGCCACCAGTGAGGTTAAGGGACCCCAGCATTTT.

This clonotype was detected many times. This chain uses TRBV4-3 with TRBJ1-3; no firm D call. V gave up 1 base and J gave up 4 bases, with 11 bases separating them. Germline V gene sequence: CDR1 LGHNA, CDR2 YSLEER. This CDR3 contains 15 residues. This CDR3 reads CASSQGSGNGNTIYF. CDR3 sequence (DNA): TGCGCCAGCAGCCAAGGGTCTGGGAACGGAAACACCATATATTTT.

This clonotype has a handful of counts. The V call is TRBV7-2, the J call TRBJ1-1; D call uncertain. This CDR3 is 12 amino acids long. V was shortened by 1 base and J by 11 bases, with 11 bases between the two germline ends. The germline V gene encodes CDR1 SGHTA and CDR2 FQGNSA. CDR3 sequence reads: CASSLGSTMAFF. CDR3 bases: TGTGCCAGCAGCTTAGGTTCCACGATGGCTTTCTTT. Drawing the rest from reference TRBV7-2 and TRBJ1-1, the complete variable domain is GAGVSQSPSNKVTEKGKDVELRCDPISGHTALYWYRQSLGQGLEFLIYFQGNSAPDKSGLPSDRFSAERTGGSVSTLTIQRTQQEDSAVYLCASSLGSTMAFFGQGTRLTVV.

The chain has TRBV5-1 and TRBJ2-7; a possible D gene is TRBD2 (6 bases). Germline CDR1 and CDR2: SGHRS and YFSETQ. Trimming removed 0 bases from V and 3 bases from J, with 10 bases in between. The CDR3 spans 14 residues. In DNA form, the CDR3 reads TGCGCCAGCAGCTTGGCGCCGGGAGACTACGAGCAGTACTTC. Translating gives CASSLAPGDYEQYF.

This clonotype was detected many times. The rearrangement links TRBV5-1 to TRBJ2-1; D tentatively reads TRBD1 or TRBD2 (5 bases each). Germline V CDR1 and CDR2: SGHRS, YFSETQ. The V end was cut by 4 bases, the J end by 10 bases, with 15 bases between. The CDR3 has 13 residues. The CDR3 nucleotides are TGCGCCAGCAGCCGCCTCCCGGGGCAGGAGCAGTTCTTC. Residues: CASSRLPGQEQFF.

This sequence joins TRBV19 and TRBJ1-3; D unresolved. Deletions cut 4 bases from V and 0 bases from J, with 7 bases between. This CDR3 contains 14 residues. Germline V gene data show CDR1 as LNHDA and CDR2 as SQIVND (reference sequence). CDR3 bases: TGTGCCAGTAGTACGAAGCCCTCTGGAAACACCATATATTTT. This sequence encodes CASSTKPSGNTIYF.